This entry is about one T cell receptor beta chain. This specimen comes from a study of blood T cell repertoires in COVID-19. Study at large: Spain, Italy and the United States supplied samples that represented acute and convalescent COVID-19. The cDNA or gDNA used as material had been derived from T cells, B-cell-depleted T cells, or PBMCs.

The age range of participants was about 18 to 95 years, with residence in around 22 US areas. Donors of Cohort 3 who recovered were those that had two negative PCRs, clearance, or symptom resolution. Here immunoSEQ multiplex PCR was the method, and the copy in TCRdb shows in-frame clones only, minus some. The sample shows a few hundred thousand clones, 80% to 90% of them seen only once. This CDR3 contains 13 residues. From germline, CDR1 is GTSNPN and CDR2 SVGIG (reference sequence). J was trimmed by 4 bases and V by 0 bases; bases with no gene match: 2. This receptor was identified in a woman aged 25-40 years who had recovered from COVID-19. This chain connects TRBV30 to TRBJ1-1, with 7 bases matching TRBD1. The source material was PBMCs or T cells enriched from blood (not recorded which). CDR3 DNA sequence: TGTGCCTGGAGTGTACAGGGGTTCACTGAAGCTTTCTTT. It translates to CAWSVQGFTEAFF.